These 23 T cell receptor beta chains came from one sample sequenced in a study of PD-L1 blockade in urothelial cancer. Here immunoSEQ multiplex PCR was the method, and the copy in TCRdb shows in-frame clones only, minus some. The sample lists 80,000 to 100,000 clones, more than 75% occurring once. Source: PBMCs, taken around atezolizumab (anti-PD-L1) treatment. Receptor source: a man between 65 and 80 years old with urothelial cancer.

This clone occurred once. The chain links TRBV7-9 to TRBJ2-7; a weak D match, TRBD2 (6 bases). This CDR3 comprises 12 residues. Trimming took 3 bases from V and 6 from J, leaving 9 bases between them. Germline CDR1 SEHNR, CDR2 FQNEAQ (reference sequence). CDR3 sequence: CASSFGGFEQYF. Written as DNA, the CDR3 is TGTGCCAGCAGCTTCGGGGGTTTCGAGCAGTACTTC.

This clone appeared a few times. The gene calls are TRBV28 and TRBJ2-7, with TRBD2 identical over 9 bases. Germline V gene sequence: CDR1 MDHEN, CDR2 SYDVKM. The CDR3 covers 14 residues. V was pared by 2 bases and J by 5 bases, with 4 bases of the junction left unmatched. The CDR3 is CASSLLAGKHEQYF. As DNA, the CDR3 is TGTGCCAGCAGTTTACTAGCGGGAAAGCACGAGCAGTACTTC.

The J gene is TRBJ1-5, the V gene TRBV2, with 7 bases matching TRBD1. The CDR3 spans 16 residues. Germline CDR1 reads SNHLY; CDR2 reads FYNNEI. V was pared by 1 base and J by 0 bases, with 3 bases of the junction left unmatched. CDR3 coding DNA: TGTGCCAGCAGTGAAGTCAGGGGGTATAGCAATCAGCCCCAGCATTTT. Amino acids: CASSEVRGYSNQPQHF.

The genes are TRBV7-8 and TRBJ1-4; D is undetermined. The V and J ends lost 6 bases and 0 bases respectively, with 8 bases between them. The CDR3 consists of 14 residues. Germline V lookup: CDR1 SGHVS, CDR2 FQNEAQ. CDR3 sequence (DNA): TGTGCCAGCAGTCCTACTGCAACTAATGAAAAACTGTTTTTT. Protein: CASSPTATNEKLFF.

This sequence joins TRBV2 and TRBJ2-5; possibly TRBD2 for D (5 bases). Germline CDR1 is SNHLY and CDR2 is FYNNEI. V shed 2 bases and J shed 5 bases, with 18 bases lying between them. This CDR3 contains 16 residues. The CDR3: CASSEIATGLGETQYF. For the CDR3, the DNA is TGTGCCAGCAGTGAAATAGCGACGGGCCTTGGGGAGACCCAGTACTTC.

This chain connects TRBV7-2 to TRBJ2-5; D is perhaps TRBD1 (6 bases). In germline, CDR1 is SGHTA, CDR2 FQGNSA. V gave up 5 bases and J gave up 2 bases, with 9 bases separating them. The CDR3 extends over 13 amino acids. Here the CDR3 DNA reads TGTGCCAGCAGCCCCACAGGGCAAGAGACCCAGTACTTC. Translating it yields CASSPTGQETQYF.

The rearrangement links TRBV2 to TRBJ2-5; the match to TRBD2 covers 9 bases. The CDR3 totals 16 residues. V lost 2 bases, J lost 1 base, and 5 bases stayed unmatched. The V gene's germline CDR1 is SNHLY and CDR2 FYNNEI. The CDR3 sequence: CASSELASGIQETQYF. In DNA form, the CDR3 reads TGTGCCAGCAGTGAACTAGCTAGCGGGATCCAAGAGACCCAGTACTTC.

The CDR3 sequence: CASSLLVSERGITDTQYF. The CDR3 DNA reads TGTGCCAGCAGTTTATTAGTGTCGGAGCGGGGGATCACAGATACGCAGTATTTT. The chain is built from TRBV27 and TRBJ2-3; 8 bases match TRBD2. V shed 1 base, J shed 2 bases, and the junction held 11 bases outside the gene matches. The CDR3 has 18 residues. Germline CDR1 is MNHEY and CDR2 is SMNVEV (reference sequence).

This clone was observed a handful of times. The chain recombines TRBV5-6 with TRBJ1-6; perhaps TRBD1 as D (5 bases). Looked up from germline, CDR1 is SGHDT and CDR2 is YYEEEE. Trimming left V 2 bases short and J 9 bases short, with 12 bases between. The CDR3 contains 14 residues. The CDR3 DNA reads as TGTGCCAGCAGCTTTACGGGGGTAGGTTCACCCCTCCACTTT. It translates to CASSFTGVGSPLHF.

The chain is built from TRBV11-3 and TRBJ2-1, with TRBD2 matching 7 bases. Per germline, CDR1 SGHNT and CDR2 YENEEA. The length of the CDR3 is 15 residues. After removal of 2 bases from V and 2 bases from J, the junction contained 3 bases not matched to a gene. The CDR3, as DNA: TGTGCCAGCAGCTTAAGCGGGAACGCCTACAATGAGCAGTTCTTC. This encodes CASSLSGNAYNEQFF.

This clone occurred once. The chain joins TRBV19 to TRBJ2-5; TRBD1 matches 7 bases. Germline V gene data show CDR1 as LNHDA and CDR2 as SQIVND (reference sequence). J gave up 5 bases and V 7 bases, and 10 bases lay outside the gene matches. The CDR3 extends over 14 amino acids. CDR3 loop: CASKGAGGTETQYF. Here the CDR3 DNA reads TGTGCCAGTAAAGGGGCAGGGGGAACGGAGACCCAGTACTTC.

V usage is TRBV6-6 and J usage is TRBJ2-5, with D unclear. The CDR3 is 13 amino acids. Germline lookup yields CDR1 MNHNY and CDR2 SVGAGI (reference sequence). Trimming removed 2 bases at V and 2 bases at J, with 6 bases between. For the CDR3, the DNA is TGTGCCAGCAGTTACGGTCTACAAGAGACCCAGTACTTC. Its translation: CASSYGLQETQYF.

The chain joins TRBV19 to TRBJ1-4; 9 positions match TRBD1. The germline V gene encodes CDR1 LNHDA and CDR2 SQIVND (reference sequence). V trimming: 5 bases; J trimming: 7 bases; junction bases outside the gene matches: 11. This CDR3 spans 16 amino acids. The CDR3 loop reads CASSESRDRAFEKLFF. The DNA for the CDR3 is TGTGCCAGTAGTGAAAGCCGGGACAGGGCTTTTGAAAAACTGTTTTTT.

The V and J genes are TRBV7-9 and TRBJ2-3; 7 bases fit TRBD1. The CDR3 extends over 14 amino acids. The germline V gene has CDR1 SEHNR and CDR2 FQNEAQ (reference sequence). With 5 bases clipped from V and 1 base from J, the junction kept 3 bases outside the gene matches. The CDR3 is CASSHGQGTDTQYF. For the CDR3, the DNA is TGTGCCAGCAGCCACGGACAGGGCACAGATACGCAGTATTTT.

This clone was counted between two and nine times. The rearrangement joins TRBV19 to TRBJ1-5; D ambiguous. The CDR3 extends over 14 amino acids. Germline assignment: CDR1 LNHDA and CDR2 SQIVND (reference sequence). With 6 bases removed from V and 2 bases from J, the gap between germline ends came to 11 bases. The CDR3 region is CASRYQSGNQPQHF. The CDR3 region has the DNA TGTGCCAGTAGGTACCAGTCTGGCAATCAGCCCCAGCATTTT. The variable domain in full, completed from reference TRBV19 and TRBJ1-5, reads DGGITQSPKYLFRKEGQNVTLSCEQNLNHDAMYWYRQDPGQGLRLIYYSQIVNDFQKGDIAEGYSVSREKKESFPLTVTSAQKNPTAFYLCASRYQSGNQPQHFGDGTRLSIL.

This rearrangement joins TRBV19 to TRBJ1-1, with a weak D call TRBD1 (6 bases). Trimming took off 7 bases at V and 3 bases at J, with 9 bases between the two ends. CDR3 length: 12 amino acids. Germline-derived CDR1 and CDR2 are LNHDA and SQIVND (reference sequence). CDR3 residues: CASIYRDTEAFF. The CDR3 DNA reads TGTGCCAGTATCTACAGGGACACTGAAGCTTTCTTT. Combining the CDR3 with reference TRBV19 and TRBJ1-1 gives the whole variable domain DGGITQSPKYLFRKEGQNVTLSCEQNLNHDAMYWYRQDPGQGLRLIYYSQIVNDFQKGDIAEGYSVSREKKESFPLTVTSAQKNPTAFYLCASIYRDTEAFFGQGTRLTVV.

The V gene is TRBV7-2, the J gene TRBJ2-3, with 11 nucleotides matching TRBD1. Germline V gives CDR1 SGHTA, CDR2 FQGNSA. With V trimmed by 3 bases and J by 5 bases, 4 bases remained unmatched. This CDR3 comprises 15 residues. The CDR3 coding sequence is TGTGCCAGCAGCTTGGCGGGACAGGGGGAAGATACGCAGTATTTT. This codes for CASSLAGQGEDTQYF.

The chain has TRBV9 and TRBJ2-5; D is possibly TRBD2 (6 bases). The DNA end is more similar to TRBJ2-7, so the J call may be wrong. The CDR3 extends over 14 amino acids. CDR1 and CDR2 from the germline V gene are SGDLS and YYNGEE. CDR3 loop: CASSVDGSKGEQYF. The CDR3 DNA reads as TGTGCCAGCAGCGTAGACGGGAGCAAAGGCGAGCAGTACTTC.

CDR3 coding DNA: TGTGCCAGCAGCCAAGCGGGAGGGGGCGCAGATACGCAGTATTTT. Its translation is CASSQAGGGADTQYF. The gene calls are TRBV5-4 and TRBJ2-3; 10 bases agree with TRBD2. The CDR3 has 15 residues. CDR1 is SGHNT, CDR2 YYREEE, per germline (reference sequence). Germline trimming cut 4 bases from V and 4 bases from J; bases unmatched to any gene: 6.

The chain carries TRBV6-6 and TRBJ2-7, with D maybe TRBD1 (5 bases). Trimming shortened V by 4 bases and J by 2 bases, and 12 bases separated the two germline ends. Looked up from germline, CDR1 is MNHNY and CDR2 is SVGAGI (reference sequence). The CDR3 spans 14 residues. CDR3 loop: CASSLTGPPYEQYF. The DNA for the CDR3 is TGTGCCAGCAGTTTAACAGGTCCCCCCTACGAGCAGTACTTC.

The DNA of the CDR3 is TGTGCCTGGAGCCCCGGGCTAGCGGGCCTCTACGAGCAGTACTTC. Encoded protein: CAWSPGLAGLYEQYF. This chain connects TRBV30 to TRBJ2-7; 8 bases align to TRBD2. The CDR3 covers 15 residues. Looked up from germline, CDR1 is GTSNPN and CDR2 is SVGIG (reference sequence). V dropped 3 bases and J dropped 3; count of bases not matched to a gene: 10.

The chain combines TRBV7-9 with TRBJ2-3, with D perhaps TRBD1 (5 bases). The CDR3 has 12 amino acids. Trimming took 6 bases from V and 6 from J, leaving 10 bases between them. Germline V gene lookup returns CDR1 SEHNR and CDR2 FQNEAQ (reference sequence). The CDR3 nucleotides read TGTGCCAGCAGTCGTTCAGGGGATACGCAGTATTTT. Its translation is CASSRSGDTQYF.

V usage is TRBV9 and J usage is TRBJ2-7; 8 bases align to TRBD1. The CDR3 spans 15 residues. The V gene end was trimmed by 2 bases and the J gene end by 3 bases; junction bases not matched to a gene: 7. In germline, CDR1 is SGDLS, CDR2 YYNGEE. CDR3 nucleotides: TGTGCCAGCAGCGTGGGGCCAGGGGGCAGCTACGAGCAGTACTTC. Encoded protein: CASSVGPGGSYEQYF.